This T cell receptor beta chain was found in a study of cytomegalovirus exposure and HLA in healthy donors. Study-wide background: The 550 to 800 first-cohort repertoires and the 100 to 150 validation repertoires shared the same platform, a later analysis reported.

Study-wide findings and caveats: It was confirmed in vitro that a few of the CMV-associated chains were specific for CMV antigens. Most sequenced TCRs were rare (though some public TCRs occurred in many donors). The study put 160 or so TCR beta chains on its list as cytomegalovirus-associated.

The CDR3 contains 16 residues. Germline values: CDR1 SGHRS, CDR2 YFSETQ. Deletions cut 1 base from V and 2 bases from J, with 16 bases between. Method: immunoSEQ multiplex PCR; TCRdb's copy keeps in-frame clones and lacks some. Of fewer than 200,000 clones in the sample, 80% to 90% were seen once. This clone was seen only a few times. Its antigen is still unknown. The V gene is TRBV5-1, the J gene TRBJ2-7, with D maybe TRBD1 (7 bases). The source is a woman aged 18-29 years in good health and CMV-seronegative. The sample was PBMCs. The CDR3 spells CASSLLRGTVPYEQYF. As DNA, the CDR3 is TGCGCCAGCAGCTTGCTCCGCGGGACAGTTCCCTACGAGCAGTACTTC.